The rows below give T cell receptor beta chains drawn from one sample of a study of shared clonotypes between healthy human individuals. Here immunoSEQ multiplex PCR was the method, and the copy in TCRdb shows in-frame clones only, minus some. The sample shows about 2.1 million clones, 85% to 95% of them seen only once. Source material: naive CD8+ T cells from PBMCs. The receptors were sampled from a man aged 18 to 30 in good health. Some clones in this sample may be carry-over from other donors' samples. Both conserved end residues are trimmed from each CDR3. Rows may omit the clone size; those that give it use once, few, many or a size class.

clone_size v_call cdr3_aa
NA TRBV5-1 ASSFSFNYGYT
NA TRBV7-9 ASSSLGLDENTGELF
NA TRBV7-8 ASSLTQGHYGYT
NA TRBV7-9 ASSAWTPPVETQY
once TRBV7-9 ASSFDRGNTGELF
once TRBV7-6 ASSLRARTAKAVAF
once TRBV6-1 ASTLTASSGNTIY
NA TRBV10-3 AISESAGVNNEQF
NA TRBV7-9 ASSRSGTESYEQY
NA TRBV7-7 ASSLTGTHEQY
NA TRBV18 ASSPPFRERYEQY
NA TRBV15 ATSKETAPRDEQY
NA TRBV5-1 ASSATHINTGELF
NA TRBV10-3 AISPVLADYEQY
NA TRBV5-8 ASSLGQQTYEQY
NA TRBV10-3 AISERGEQY
NA TRBV6-1 ASSELGSTYNEQF
NA TRBV9 ASSGTVTSTDTQY
NA TRBV27 ASSSDRGITDTQY
NA TRBV15 ATSRDLEASYEQY
NA TRBV6-5 AGSDRAENEKLF
NA TRBV13 ASSLVPAPKRDNEQY
NA TRBV7-9 ASSLAYRGQNTGELF
NA TRBV27 ASRSLFSQETQY
NA TRBV29-1 SVRGGENTIY
NA TRBV7-9 ASSARTGGTLGEKLF
few TRBV4-1 ASSQGSGQVYEQY
NA TRBV6-5 ASSYPGDTQY
NA TRBV29-1 SVGRGNTEAF
NA TRBV28 ASSLFSQFSGQPQH
NA TRBV4-3 ASSLRTGTGVGPHYEQY
NA TRBV5-1 ASRPDREGYEQY
NA TRBV11-2 ASSLGVGHQREQF
NA TRBV9 ASSVAGHNTDTQY
NA TRBV15 ATSRAGTRGTGELF
NA TRBV12-5 ASAAGGGESGRRETQY
NA TRBV6-5 ASTQRQGVYYGYT
NA TRBV7-8 ASSLVRDNMNTEAF
NA TRBV10-3 AISGLGGTGELF
NA TRBV27 ASSFIQGPPNEQF
NA TRBV5-4 ASSVDRGGNNEQF
NA TRBV7-9 ASKQSGAYEQY
NA TRBV7-2 ASSLVLASLYGYT
NA TRBV27 ASSLYPRQNTMNTEAF
once TRBV13 ASRHPGQGIDGGYT
NA TRBV5-5 ASSLGGRYGEKLF
NA TRBV5-6 ASSPRGQNTEAF
NA TRBV27 ASSSLTTRHEQY
NA TRBV4-1 ASSQDYRVNNEQF
NA TRBV18 ASSPPGETQY
once TRBV5-1 ASSFTGGTFNEQF
NA TRBV15 ATTDQLTGHNEQF
NA TRBV19 ASGERNTEAF
NA TRBV29-1 SARTSGRITGELF
NA TRBV7-9 ASSSRQADYNYGYT
NA TRBV27 ASRILQGGGDEQY
NA TRBV9 ASSEGLAGDYYEQY
NA TRBV2 ASTVNEQF
NA TRBV27 ASSPETPPGRSTNEKLF